The 19 T cell receptor beta chains listed next were all sequenced from one sample in a study of blood T cell repertoires in COVID-19. Generated by immunoSEQ multiplex PCR, the TCRdb table keeps only in-frame clones and is missing some. The table lists over 150,000 clones, more than 75% of them singletons, with roughly 0.9% in the top ten. The specimen sequenced was peripheral blood. All receptors come from a woman younger than 35 who had recovered from COVID-19.

This clone was observed a handful of times. The CDR3 is CASSDGSGGTEAFF. DNA of the CDR3: TGTGCCAGCAGTGACGGGAGCGGGGGCACTGAAGCTTTCTTT. The chain carries TRBV6-4 and TRBJ1-1; the D gene is possibly TRBD1 (5 bases). Germline V CDR1 and CDR2: MRHNA, SNTAGT. The ends were cut back, 2 bases at V and 4 bases at J, with 11 bases in the middle. The CDR3 extends over 14 amino acids.

J is TRBJ2-3 and V is TRBV6-4; no definite D call. The CDR3 loop spans 13 amino acids. Trimming removed 2 bases from V and 0 bases from J, with 3 bases in between. Germline V lookup: CDR1 MRHNA, CDR2 SNTAGT. Here the CDR3 DNA reads TGTGCCAGCAGTGACACTAGCACAGATACGCAGTATTTT. Translated, it gives CASSDTSTDTQYF.

The chain carries TRBV4-3 and TRBJ2-5; 7 bases match TRBD2. Germline V CDR1 and CDR2: LGHNA, YSLEER. The CDR3 runs to 17 residues. V shed 1 base, J shed 3 bases, and the junction held 11 bases outside the gene matches. The CDR3 loop is CASSQVKSGLEKETQYF. Written as DNA, the CDR3 is TGCGCCAGCAGCCAAGTGAAAAGCGGACTAGAGAAAGAGACCCAGTACTTC.

This clone was picked up a small number of times. The V call is TRBV10-1, the J call TRBJ2-1; 11 bases agree with TRBD1. The CDR3 contains 14 residues. The V gene end was trimmed by 5 bases and the J gene end by 9 bases; junction bases not matched to a gene: 6. Per the germline V gene, CDR1 is WNHNN and CDR2 is SYGVQD (reference sequence). The CDR3 sequence: CASSLGQGEGEQFF. The CDR3 DNA is TGCGCCAGCAGTCTGGGACAGGGGGAAGGTGAGCAGTTCTTC.

The gene calls are TRBV6-4 and TRBJ2-3; TRBD2 matches at 10 bases. CDR1 and CDR2 from the germline V gene are MRHNA and SNTAGT. The CDR3 contains 16 residues. Trimming took 0 bases from V and 4 from J; bases not matched to a gene: 4. CDR3 coding DNA: TGTGCCAGCAGTGACTCCGTAGCGGGAGGCCCAGATACGCAGTATTTT. Amino acids: CASSDSVAGGPDTQYF.

This sequence joins TRBV9 and TRBJ2-7; TRBD1 matches at 8 bases. The CDR3 consists of 14 residues. Germline CDR1 reads SGDLS; CDR2 reads YYNGEE. The J segment lost 3 bases and the V segment lost 2 bases, leaving 4 bases of the junction unmatched. The CDR3 DNA reads as TGTGCCAGCAGCGTCGGACAGGGATACTACGAGCAGTACTTC. This translates into CASSVGQGYYEQYF.

The chain joins TRBV3-1 (or the pseudogene TRBV3-2) to TRBJ1-1, with TRBD1 identical over 7 bases. The CDR3 consists of 14 residues. Germline V gives CDR1 LGHDT, CDR2 YNNKEL (reference sequence). V lost 5 bases and J lost 2; bases outside the gene matches: 5. In DNA, the CDR3 is TGTGCCAGCAGCACCAGGGGGGTAAACACTGAAGCTTTCTTT. Translated: CASSTRGVNTEAFF.

The rearrangement uses TRBV7-2 and TRBJ2-3; D is uncertain. CDR1 is SGHTA and CDR2 is FQGNSA in the germline V gene. The CDR3 is 15 amino acids. The ends were cut back, 1 base at V and 1 base at J, with 9 bases in the middle. CDR3 loop: CASSLGPGRTDTQYF. The CDR3 bases are TGTGCCAGCAGCTTAGGTCCTGGCCGCACAGATACGCAGTATTTT.

The genes are TRBV4-1 and TRBJ1-5, with no clear D. Germline V CDR1 and CDR2: MGHRA, YSYEKL. The CDR3 runs 14 residues. V lost 0 bases and J lost 3, with 6 bases in between. CDR3 nucleotide sequence: TGCGCCAGCAGCCAAGAATTATTCAATCAGCCCCAGCATTTT. It encodes CASSQELFNQPQHF.

The chain uses TRBV2 and TRBJ1-4, with a weak D call TRBD1 (5 bases). V gave up 7 bases and J gave up 4 bases, with 19 bases separating them. The CDR3 is 16 amino acids. CDR1 and CDR2 (germline): SNHLY, FYNNEI. The CDR3 sequence is CASIPSLTALNEKLFF. DNA of the CDR3: TGTGCCAGCATTCCAAGCCTGACAGCCCTTAATGAAAAACTGTTTTTT.

The chain joins TRBV6-2 or TRBV6-3 to TRBJ2-7; a possible D gene is TRBD1 (6 bases). Germline V gives CDR1 MNHEY, CDR2 SVGEGT. The V and J ends lost 5 bases and 3 bases respectively, with 14 bases between them. This CDR3 region has 14 residues. The CDR3 nucleotides read TGTGCCAGCAGTACGGGACACTTGAGCTACGAGCAGTACTTC. Translated, it gives CASSTGHLSYEQYF.

The chain links TRBV11-3 to TRBJ2-6; D is perhaps TRBD1 (6 bases). The CDR3 is 16 amino acids. CDR1 and CDR2 (germline): SGHNT, YENEEA. Trimming took 5 bases from V and 3 from J, leaving 14 bases between them. The CDR3 loop reads CASSEYRVYGANVLTF. The CDR3 DNA follows: TGTGCCAGCAGCGAATACAGGGTTTATGGGGCCAACGTCCTGACTTTC. Supplemented by reference TRBV11-3 and TRBJ2-6, the full variable domain reads EAGVVQSPRYKIIEKKQPVAFWCNPISGHNTLYWYLQNLGQGPELLIRYENEEAVDDSQLPKDRFSAERLKGVDSTLKIQPAELGDSAVYLCASSEYRVYGANVLTFGAGSRLTVL.

This sequence joins TRBV25-1 and TRBJ1-2; 10 bases map to TRBD1. The J segment lost 2 bases and the V segment lost 4 bases, leaving 1 base of the junction unmatched. CDR3 length: 14 amino acids. Germline CDR1 MGHDK, CDR2 SYGVNS. DNA of the CDR3: TGTGCCAGCAGTGCGGACAGGGGGAACTATGGCTACACCTTC. The encoded protein is CASSADRGNYGYTF.

This chain connects TRBV27 to TRBJ1-2; 12 bases fit TRBD1. The CDR3 sequence is 15 residues long. V lost 4 bases to trimming and J lost 4 bases; unmatched junction nucleotides: 4. The germline gives CDR1 MNHEY, CDR2 SMNVEV (reference sequence). CDR3 residues: CASSSGQGAPYGYTF. DNA for the CDR3: TGTGCCAGCAGTTCGGGACAGGGGGCCCCCTATGGCTACACCTTC.

V gene TRBV4-3 combines with J gene TRBJ1-1; D is uncertain. V was clipped by 6 bases and J by 4 bases, with 12 bases between them. This CDR3 is built from 13 residues. Germline loops: CDR1 LGHNA, CDR2 YSLEER. CDR3 nucleotide sequence: TGCGCCAGCAGAGACACCACGCTCACTGAAGCTTTCTTT. Translating it yields CASRDTTLTEAFF.

A note on this clone: A read error may explain this, as a much larger clone is one base away. In DNA form, the CDR3 reads TGTGCCATCAGTGAGGGGACTAGCGGCACAGATACGCAGTATTTT. Protein product: CAISEGTSGTDTQYF. The chain has TRBV10-3 and TRBJ2-3, with 10 bases aligning to TRBD2. Trimming removed 2 bases from V and 1 base from J; junction bases left unmatched: 0. Germline V gene sequence: CDR1 ENHRY, CDR2 SYGVKD. This CDR3 region has 15 residues.

The chain recombines TRBV6-2 or TRBV6-3 with TRBJ1-4; perhaps TRBD1 as D (5 bases). V was clipped by 6 bases and J by 8 bases, with 25 bases between them. CDR1 is MNHEY, CDR2 SVGEGT, per germline. The length of the CDR3 is 17 residues. The CDR3 is CASSLFRFDGGGEKLFF. The CDR3 nucleotides read TGTGCCAGCAGCCTCTTTCGTTTCGACGGGGGAGGCGAAAAACTGTTTTTT.

The rearrangement links TRBV6-5 to TRBJ2-7; 7 bases agree with TRBD1. J lost 2 bases, V lost 5 bases, and 9 bases had no gene match. Germline values: CDR1 MNHEY, CDR2 SVGAGI. This CDR3 has 15 amino acids. The CDR3 reads CASSILYRGTYEQYF. CDR3 DNA sequence: TGTGCCAGCAGTATACTCTACAGGGGAACCTACGAGCAGTACTTC.

The rearrangement joins TRBV5-8 to TRBJ1-5; D uncertain. In germline, CDR1 is SGHTS, CDR2 YDEGEE. The length of the CDR3 is 12 residues. V dropped 2 bases and J dropped 3 bases, with 3 bases sitting between them. The CDR3 DNA reads as TGTGCCAGCAGCTTACACAATCAGCCCCAGCATTTT. Amino acid sequence: CASSLHNQPQHF.